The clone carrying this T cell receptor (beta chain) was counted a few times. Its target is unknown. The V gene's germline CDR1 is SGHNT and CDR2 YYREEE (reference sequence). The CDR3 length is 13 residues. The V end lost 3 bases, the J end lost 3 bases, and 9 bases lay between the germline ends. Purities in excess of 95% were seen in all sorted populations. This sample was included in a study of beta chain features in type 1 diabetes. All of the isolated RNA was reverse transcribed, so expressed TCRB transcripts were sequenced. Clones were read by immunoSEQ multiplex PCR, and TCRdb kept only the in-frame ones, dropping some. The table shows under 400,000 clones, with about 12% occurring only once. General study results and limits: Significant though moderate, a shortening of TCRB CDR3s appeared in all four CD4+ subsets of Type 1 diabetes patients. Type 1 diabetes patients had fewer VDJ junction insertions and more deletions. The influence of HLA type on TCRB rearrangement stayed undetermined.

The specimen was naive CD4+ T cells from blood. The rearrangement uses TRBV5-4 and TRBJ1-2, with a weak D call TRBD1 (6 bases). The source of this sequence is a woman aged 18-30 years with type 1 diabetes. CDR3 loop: CASSWGQDYGYTF. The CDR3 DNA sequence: TGTGCCAGCAGCTGGGGACAAGACTATGGCTACACCTTC. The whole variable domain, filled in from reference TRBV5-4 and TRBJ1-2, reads ETGVTQSPTHLIKTRGQQVTLRCSSQSGHNTVSWYQQALGQGPQFIFQYYREEENGRGNFPPRFSGLQFPNYSSELNVNALELDDSALYLCASSWGQDYGYTFGSGTRLTVV.